This TCR beta chain appears in the sequencing data of a study of T-cell reconstitution after alpha-beta-depleted transplantation in children. Unique molecular identifiers were incorporated when the TCRbeta library was constructed. TCRdb independently ran MiXCR on the PCR reads; one entry per CDR3 protein. Among around 30,000 distinct CDR3 sequences listed, nearly 6.5% were seen once. Findings and caveats of the study: Reportedly, roughly two months post-transplant, alpha-beta T cells arose from several hundred expanded graft clones. Hyperexpanded clones declined; after one year, newly produced T cells mostly supplied diversity. Several patients had high TCRbeta diversity at day 60; it came from surviving recipient T cells and thymic progenitors.

Many counts were recorded for this clonotype. Its antigen is currently unknown. This sample comprised peripheral blood, obtained 60 days after TCRalphabeta/CD19-depleted stem cell transplant. This sequence was found in a child younger than two who had a stem cell transplant for acute myeloid leukemia, so the T cells may come from the graft donor.

The CDR3 DNA follows: TGTGCCAGCAGCCATCGACAGTCCTCTGAAGCTTTCTTT. Translation gives CASSHRQSSEAFF. This rearrangement joins TRBV7-2 to TRBJ1-1; tentative D call: TRBD1 (5 bases). The CDR3 runs to 13 residues. With 5 bases removed from V and 6 bases from J, the gap between germline ends came to 13 bases. Germline values: CDR1 SGHTA, CDR2 FQGNSA.